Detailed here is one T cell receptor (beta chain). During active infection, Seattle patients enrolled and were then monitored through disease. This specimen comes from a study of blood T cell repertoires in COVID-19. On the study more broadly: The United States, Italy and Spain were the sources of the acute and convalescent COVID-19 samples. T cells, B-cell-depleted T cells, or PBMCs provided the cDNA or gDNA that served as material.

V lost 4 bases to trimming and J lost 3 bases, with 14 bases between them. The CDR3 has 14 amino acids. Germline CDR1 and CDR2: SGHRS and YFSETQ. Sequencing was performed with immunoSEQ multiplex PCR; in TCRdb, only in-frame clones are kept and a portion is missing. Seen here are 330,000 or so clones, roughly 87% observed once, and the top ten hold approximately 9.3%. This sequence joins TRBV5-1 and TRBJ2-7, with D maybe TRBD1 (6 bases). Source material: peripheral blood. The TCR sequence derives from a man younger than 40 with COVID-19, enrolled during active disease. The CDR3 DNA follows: TGCGCCAGCAGCCTGGACAGTACCGTCTACGAGCAGTACTTC. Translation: CASSLDSTVYEQYF.